A single sample gave rise to the 11 T cell receptor beta chains below, sequenced in a study of long-term antiretroviral therapy in people with HIV. The authors ran the immunoSEQ assay, v3.0, at survey level. The method was immunoSEQ multiplex PCR; TCRdb's version includes in-frame clones alone and lacks a portion of them. In the table there are about 17,000 clones, 75% to 85% of which are singletons. The sample in question was unsorted PBMCs, obtained at the start of antiretroviral therapy. These receptors originate from a man aged 25 to 40 with HIV.

The J gene is TRBJ1-4, the V gene TRBV5-4, with 8 bases that match TRBD1. J lost 0 bases, V lost 3 bases, and 4 bases had no gene match. This CDR3 spans 16 amino acids. The germline CDR1 and CDR2 sequences are SGHNT and YYREEE (reference sequence). The DNA for the CDR3 is TGTGCCAGCAGCTCCGGGACAGGAGCAACTAATGAAAAACTGTTTTTT. It specifies CASSSGTGATNEKLFF.

The J gene is TRBJ1-1, the V gene TRBV30; tentatively, D is TRBD1 (6 bases). Germline assignment: CDR1 GTSNPN and CDR2 SVGIG (reference sequence). The V end was cut by 3 bases, the J end by 0 bases, with 8 bases between. The length of the CDR3 is 13 residues. The CDR3: CAWRRGLNTEAFF. CDR3 bases: TGTGCCTGGAGACGGGGGCTGAACACTGAAGCTTTCTTT.

This clone was found once. The DNA of the CDR3 is TGTGCCAGTAGTGCCCAGGGGGCGATCTATTATGAAGCTTTCTTT. Protein sequence: CASSAQGAIYYEAFF. The chain has TRBV19 and TRBJ1-1; 8 bases are a match to TRBD1. The CDR3 consists of 15 residues. V lost 5 bases to trimming and J lost 7 bases; unmatched junction nucleotides: 12. CDR1 is LNHDA, CDR2 SQIVND, per germline (reference sequence).

The J gene is TRBJ2-7, the V gene TRBV5-1; 15 bases are a match to TRBD2. The CDR3 runs to 15 residues. Trimming at V came to 4 bases and at J to 1 base, leaving 0 bases not matched to a gene. Germline V lookup: CDR1 SGHRS, CDR2 YFSETQ. The CDR3 coding sequence is TGCGCCAGCAGCGGACTAGCGGGAGGGTCCTACGAGCAGTACTTC. Protein: CASSGLAGGSYEQYF.

The genes are TRBV6-5 and TRBJ2-1; D is unclear. V was shortened by 5 bases and J by 9 bases, with 11 bases between the two germline ends. The CDR3 contains 12 residues. Germline-derived CDR1 and CDR2 are MNHEY and SVGAGI. As DNA, the CDR3 is TGTGCCAGCAGTCGGCCGACTGCTGAGCAGTTCTTC. Translating gives CASSRPTAEQFF.

The chain carries TRBV6-1 and TRBJ1-1; D not resolved. V lost 3 bases and J 4 bases, leaving 9 bases between the germline ends. Germline values: CDR1 MNHNS, CDR2 SASEGT. The CDR3 extends over 13 amino acids. The CDR3 is CASSEARGTEAFF. In DNA, the CDR3 is TGTGCCAGCAGTGAGGCCCGGGGCACTGAAGCTTTCTTT.

The rearrangement uses TRBV7-3 and TRBJ2-7; D uncertain. The germline V gene encodes CDR1 SGHTA and CDR2 FQGTGA. Between the trimmed V and J ends, which lost 4 bases and 3 bases, there was a span of 10 bases. This CDR3 contains 13 residues. The CDR3 sequence: CASSSSKGYEQYF. CDR3 nucleotide sequence: TGTGCCAGCAGCTCGTCTAAAGGCTACGAGCAGTACTTC.

This clone was counted a single time. This rearrangement joins TRBV28 to TRBJ2-7; D unresolved. Germline CDR1 MDHEN, CDR2 SYDVKM. CDR3 length: 13 amino acids. V was clipped by 9 bases and J by 0 bases, with 12 bases between them. CDR3 in DNA: TGTGCCAGTTTTGGCACCTACTCCTACGAGCAGTACTTC. Encoded protein: CASFGTYSYEQYF. Full variable domain (remainder filled in from reference TRBV28 and TRBJ2-7): DVKVTQSSRYLVKRTGEKVFLECVQDMDHENMFWYRQDPGLGLRLIYFSYDVKMKEKGDIPEGYSVSREKKERFSLILESASTNQTSMYLCASFGTYSYEQYFGPGTRLTVT.

The V gene is TRBV5-6, the J gene TRBJ2-2; 9 positions agree with TRBD1. The junction had 6 bases not matched to a gene; V was cut back by 4 bases and J by 2 bases. Germline CDR1 reads SGHDT; CDR2 reads YYEEEE. This CDR3 comprises 16 residues. The CDR3 coding sequence is TGTGCCAGCAGCCAGGACAGGGGATATAACACCGGGGAGCTGTTTTTT. Translation: CASSQDRGYNTGELFF.

The chain couples TRBV7-9 to TRBJ1-1; unclear D gene. In germline, CDR1 is SEHNR, CDR2 FQNEAQ (reference sequence). V was cut by 4 bases and J by 10 bases, with 19 bases left in between. The CDR3 extends over 14 amino acids. CDR3 amino acids: CASSWGGSPPRAFF. For the CDR3, the DNA is TGTGCCAGCAGCTGGGGTGGTAGCCCCCCGAGAGCTTTCTTT.

The genes are TRBV18 and TRBJ2-7, with 7 bases aligning to TRBD1. CDR1 KGHSH and CDR2 LQKENI come from the germline V gene. The CDR3 length is 15 residues. J was trimmed by 1 base and V by 0 bases; bases with no gene match: 3. Here the CDR3 reads CASSPPPRGSYEQYF. Written as DNA, the CDR3 is TGTGCCAGCTCACCACCCCCCAGGGGGTCCTACGAGCAGTACTTC. Variable domain in full (rest from reference TRBV18 and TRBJ2-7): NAGVMQNPRHLVRRRGQEARLRCSPMKGHSHVYWYRQLPEEGLKFMVYLQKENIIDESGMPKERFSAEFPKEGPSILRIQQVVRGDSAAYFCASSPPPRGSYEQYFGPGTRLTVT.